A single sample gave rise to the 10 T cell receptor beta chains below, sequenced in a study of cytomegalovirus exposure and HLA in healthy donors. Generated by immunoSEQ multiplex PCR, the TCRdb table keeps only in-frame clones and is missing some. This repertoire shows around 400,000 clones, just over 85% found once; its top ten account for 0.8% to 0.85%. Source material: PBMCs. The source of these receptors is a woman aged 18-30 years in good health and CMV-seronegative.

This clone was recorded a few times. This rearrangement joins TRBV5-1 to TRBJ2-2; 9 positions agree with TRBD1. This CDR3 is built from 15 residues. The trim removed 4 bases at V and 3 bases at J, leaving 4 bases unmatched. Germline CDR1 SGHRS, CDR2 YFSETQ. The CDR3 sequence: CASSQGTGYTGELFF. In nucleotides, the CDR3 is TGCGCCAGCAGCCAGGGGACAGGGTACACCGGGGAGCTGTTTTTT.

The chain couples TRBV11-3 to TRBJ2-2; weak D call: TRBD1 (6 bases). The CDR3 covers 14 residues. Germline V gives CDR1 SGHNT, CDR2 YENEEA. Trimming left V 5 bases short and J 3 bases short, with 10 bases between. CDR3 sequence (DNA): TGTGCCAGCAGCCTCTGGACAGACACCGGGGAGCTGTTTTTT. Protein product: CASSLWTDTGELFF.

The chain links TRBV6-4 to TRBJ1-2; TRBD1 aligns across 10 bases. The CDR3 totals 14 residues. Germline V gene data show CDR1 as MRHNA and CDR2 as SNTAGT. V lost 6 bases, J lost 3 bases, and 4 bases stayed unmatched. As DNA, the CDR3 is TGTGCCAGCAGGGGGACAGGGGCGGACTATGGCTACACCTTC. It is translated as CASRGTGADYGYTF.

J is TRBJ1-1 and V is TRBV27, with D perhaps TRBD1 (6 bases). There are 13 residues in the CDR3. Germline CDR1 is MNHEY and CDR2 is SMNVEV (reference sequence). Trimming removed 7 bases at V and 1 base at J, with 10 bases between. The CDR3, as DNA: TGTGCCAGCACGAGGGGGGGGAACACTGAAGCTTTCTTT. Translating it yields CASTRGGNTEAFF.

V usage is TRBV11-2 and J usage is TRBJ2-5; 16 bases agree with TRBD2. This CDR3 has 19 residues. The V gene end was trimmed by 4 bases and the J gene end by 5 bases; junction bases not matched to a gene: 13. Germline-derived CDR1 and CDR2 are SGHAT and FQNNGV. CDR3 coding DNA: TGTGCCAGCAGCTCGGATCCGGGACTAGCGGGGGGGCAATTTGAGACCCAGTACTTC. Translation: CASSSDPGLAGGQFETQYF.

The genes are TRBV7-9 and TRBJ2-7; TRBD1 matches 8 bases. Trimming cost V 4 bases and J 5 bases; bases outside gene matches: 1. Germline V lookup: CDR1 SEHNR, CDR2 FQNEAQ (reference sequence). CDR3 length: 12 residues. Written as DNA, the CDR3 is TGTGCCAGCAGCTCGGGACAGGACGAGCAGTACTTC. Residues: CASSSGQDEQYF.

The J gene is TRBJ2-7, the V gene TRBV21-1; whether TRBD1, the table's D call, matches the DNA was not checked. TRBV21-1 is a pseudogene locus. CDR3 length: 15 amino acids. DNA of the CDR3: TGTGCCAGCAGCAGGGGGGGGACAGGGTTCTACGAGCAGTACTTC. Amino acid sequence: CASSRGGTGFYEQYF.

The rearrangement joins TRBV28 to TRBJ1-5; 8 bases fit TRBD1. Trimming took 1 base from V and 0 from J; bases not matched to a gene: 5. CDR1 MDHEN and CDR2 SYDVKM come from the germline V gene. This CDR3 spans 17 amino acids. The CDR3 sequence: CASSLSTGDYSNQPQHF. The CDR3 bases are TGTGCCAGCAGTTTATCGACAGGGGACTATAGCAATCAGCCCCAGCATTTT.

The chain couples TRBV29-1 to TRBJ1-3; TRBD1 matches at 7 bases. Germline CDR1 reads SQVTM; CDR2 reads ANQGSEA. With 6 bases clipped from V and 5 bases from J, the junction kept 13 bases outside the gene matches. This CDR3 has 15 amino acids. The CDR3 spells CSVRDSPQSRNTIYF. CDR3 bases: TGCAGCGTCCGGGACAGTCCGCAGAGTAGAAACACCATATATTTT.

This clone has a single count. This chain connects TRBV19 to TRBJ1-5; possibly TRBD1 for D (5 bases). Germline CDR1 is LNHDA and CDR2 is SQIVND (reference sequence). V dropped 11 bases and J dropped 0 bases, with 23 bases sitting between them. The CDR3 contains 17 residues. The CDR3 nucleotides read TGTGCCGCAGCAATGGGCGGATCAGGGTATAGCAATCAGCCCCAGCATTTT. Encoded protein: CAAAMGGSGYSNQPQHF.